This TCR beta chain derives from a study of T cell changes during pregnancy in multiple sclerosis. Only in-frame clones appear in the TCRdb table, and some are missing; sequencing was by immunoSEQ multiplex PCR. The table records about 69,000 clones, more than 85% of them present only once. After removal of 1 base from V and 3 bases from J, the junction contained 3 bases not matched to a gene. Germline V gene sequence: CDR1 SGHAT, CDR2 FQNNGV. The CDR3 covers 15 residues. The sequencing used CD4+ T cells from peripheral blood mononuclear cells, collected in the third trimester of pregnancy. The sequence was obtained from a female donor in good health, enrolled as a control in a pregnancy study. The chain joins TRBV11-2 to TRBJ2-5, with 9 nucleotides matching TRBD1. CDR3 bases: TGTGCCAGCAGCTTAGCTAGGACAGGGGAAGAGACCCAGTACTTC. It translates to CASSLARTGEETQYF.